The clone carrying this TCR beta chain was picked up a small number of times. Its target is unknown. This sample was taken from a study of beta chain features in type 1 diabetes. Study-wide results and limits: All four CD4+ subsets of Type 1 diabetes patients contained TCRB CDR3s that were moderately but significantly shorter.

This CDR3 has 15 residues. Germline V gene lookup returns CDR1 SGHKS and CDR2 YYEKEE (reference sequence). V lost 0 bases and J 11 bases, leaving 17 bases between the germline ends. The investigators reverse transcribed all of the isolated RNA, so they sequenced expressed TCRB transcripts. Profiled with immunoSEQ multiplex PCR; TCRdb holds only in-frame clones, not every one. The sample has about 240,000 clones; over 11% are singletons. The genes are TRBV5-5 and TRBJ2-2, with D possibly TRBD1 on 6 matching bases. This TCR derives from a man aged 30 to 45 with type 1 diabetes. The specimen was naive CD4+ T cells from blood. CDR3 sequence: CASSLALGAPAELFF. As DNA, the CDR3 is TGTGCCAGCAGCTTGGCCTTGGGGGCCCCAGCAGAGCTGTTTTTT. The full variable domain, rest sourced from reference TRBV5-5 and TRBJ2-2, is DAGVTQSPTHLIKTRGQQVTLRCSPISGHKSVSWYQQVLGQGPQFIFQYYEKEERGRGNFPDRFSARQFPNYSSELNVNALLLGDSALYLCASSLALGAPAELFFGEGSRLTVL.